This T cell receptor (beta chain) was obtained from a study of control samples from healthy donors and cancer patients. CDR1 is MDHEN, CDR2 SYDVKM, per germline. Unmatched junction bases numbered 10, after V lost 6 bases and J lost 7 bases. This CDR3 comprises 14 residues. Clones were read by immunoSEQ multiplex PCR, and TCRdb kept only the in-frame ones, dropping some. The table has about 75,000 clones, approximately 88% seen once. The receptor comes from a man aged 50 to 59 in good health. The chain employs TRBV28 and TRBJ2-7, with 9 bases aligning to TRBD1. Material: blood. DNA for the CDR3: TGTGCCAGCAGCACCGGGACAGGGTTTGGGGAGCAGTACTTC. Amino acid sequence: CASSTGTGFGEQYF.